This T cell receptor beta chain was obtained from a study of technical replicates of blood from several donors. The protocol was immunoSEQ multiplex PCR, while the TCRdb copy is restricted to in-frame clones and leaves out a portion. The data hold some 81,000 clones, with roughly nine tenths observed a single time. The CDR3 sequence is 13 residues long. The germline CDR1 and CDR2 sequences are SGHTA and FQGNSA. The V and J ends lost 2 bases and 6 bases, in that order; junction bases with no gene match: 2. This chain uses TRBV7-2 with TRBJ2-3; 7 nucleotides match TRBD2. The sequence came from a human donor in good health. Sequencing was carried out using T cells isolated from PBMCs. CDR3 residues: CASSLWGGDTQYF. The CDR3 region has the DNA TGTGCCAGCAGCTTATGGGGGGGGGATACGCAGTATTTT.